A single sample gave rise to the 28 T cell receptor beta chains below, sequenced in a study of T cells expressing NK-cell markers. TCRdb re-called the 5' RACE reads and gives one entry per CDR3 protein, without DNA. Here the sample table reports hundreds of thousands of distinct CDR3 sequences. Source material: blood T cells: a sorted CD56 or NKG2C T cell subset, CD4+ or CD8+ T cells, or bulk PBMC T cells (not recorded which). These receptors originate from a man aged 18 to 30 in good health.

The chain couples TRBV7-6 to TRBJ2-2. CDR3 length: 14 residues. Germline assignment: CDR1 SGHVS and CDR2 FNYEAQ. Here the CDR3 reads CASSLGLETGELFF. The complete variable domain, with remaining parts taken from reference TRBV7-6 and TRBJ2-2, reads GAGVSQSPRYKVTKRGQDVALRCDPISGHVSLYWYRQALGQGPEFLTYFNYEAQQDKSGLPNDRFSAERPEGSISTLTIQRTEQRDSAMYRCASSLGLETGELFFGEGSRLTVL.

The chain joins TRBV10-2 to TRBJ2-5. CDR3 length: 16 residues. The V gene's germline CDR1 is WSHSY and CDR2 SAAADI. This chain's CDR3 is CASSKGGNTIQETQYF.

This chain connects TRBV20-1 to TRBJ2-4; TCRdb selects TRBD2, and the lack of DNA leaves this call unchecked. Germline-derived CDR1 and CDR2 are DFQATT and SNEGSKA (reference sequence). This CDR3 is built from 15 residues. This chain's CDR3 is CSARVEGGGKNIQYF.

This rearrangement joins TRBV20-1 to TRBJ1-1. The CDR3 is 13 amino acids. Germline CDR1 is DFQATT and CDR2 is SNEGSKA (reference sequence). The CDR3 spells CSAREQPNTEAFF.

The V call is TRBV12-3 or TRBV12-4, the J call TRBJ1-1. The CDR3 totals 14 residues. CDR3 loop: CASSLIPVSAEAFF.

This chain connects TRBV12-1 to TRBJ1-4; with no DNA, the TCRdb D assignment of TRBD1 cannot be verified. TRBV12-1 is a documented pseudogene. This CDR3 spans 13 amino acids. CDR3 amino acids: CASSSRTNEKLFF.

V and J are TRBV6-5 and TRBJ2-3; the D call of TRBD1 rests on TCRdb alone, since no DNA is present to check it. The CDR3 is made up of 19 amino acids. Germline V gene data show CDR1 as MNHEY and CDR2 as SVGAGI. CDR3 region: CASSYRRLVPGASTDTQYF.

This chain connects TRBV27 to TRBJ2-5; TCRdb lists TRBD2, though no DNA is available to test this call. CDR3 size: 16 residues. Looked up from germline, CDR1 is MNHEY and CDR2 is SMNVEV (reference sequence). CDR3 loop: CASSSGLAGNQETQYF.

The V gene is TRBV9, the J gene TRBJ1-1. CDR3 length: 16 amino acids. Germline CDR1 is SGDLS and CDR2 is YYNGEE. CDR3: CASSVGTDLMNTEAFF.

The J gene is TRBJ1-6, the V gene TRBV13. CDR1 and CDR2 from the germline V gene are PRHDT and FYEKMQ (reference sequence). This CDR3 has 13 amino acids. This CDR3 reads CASSLDLISPLHF.

The chain combines TRBV10-3 with TRBJ2-2. This CDR3 spans 13 amino acids. Germline V gene lookup returns CDR1 ENHRY and CDR2 SYGVKD. The CDR3 spells CASASSNTGELFF.

The chain is built from TRBV12-3 or TRBV12-4 and TRBJ2-3; checking the TCRdb D call of TRBD2 is not possible without DNA. The CDR3 loop spans 15 amino acids. CDR3 sequence: CASKPAGGRLDTQYF.

The chain combines TRBV11-3 with TRBJ2-1; TCRdb's D call of TRBD2 is untestable without DNA. Germline CDR1 is SGHNT and CDR2 is YENEEA. CDR3 length: 16 residues. CDR3 region: CASSSPWSGSNYEQFF.

The chain carries TRBV7-8 and TRBJ1-5; TCRdb's D gene call, TRBD1, goes unchecked for lack of DNA. Germline V gene data show CDR1 as SGHVS and CDR2 as FQNEAQ. The CDR3 covers 15 residues. The CDR3 spells CASSSVRVGNQPQHF.

This chain uses TRBV12-3 or TRBV12-4 with TRBJ1-1; TCRdb returns TRBD1, unconfirmable since there is no DNA. The length of the CDR3 is 15 residues. The CDR3 region is CASRPEGGVFTEAFF.

CDR3 amino acids: CASSPPGTGGRPQHF. The chain joins TRBV6-2 or TRBV6-3 to TRBJ1-5; TCRdb names TRBD1, which stays unverified in the absence of DNA. Germline CDR1 MNHEY, CDR2 SVGEGT. The CDR3 runs 15 residues.

This sequence joins TRBV7-8 and TRBJ2-6; TCRdb's D gene call, TRBD2, goes unchecked for lack of DNA. This CDR3 contains 19 residues. Germline CDR1 SGHVS, CDR2 FQNEAQ. CDR3: CASTIRLAGAISGANVLTF.

The V gene is TRBV5-1, the J gene TRBJ2-5; with no DNA, the TCRdb D assignment of TRBD1 cannot be verified. In germline, CDR1 is SGHRS, CDR2 YFSETQ. This CDR3 has 14 residues. Here the CDR3 reads CASMEGALQETQYF.

The V and J genes are TRBV5-6 and TRBJ1-1; absent DNA, TCRdb's TRBD1 call cannot be checked. The CDR3 is 14 residues long. Germline assignment: CDR1 SGHDT and CDR2 YYEEEE. CDR3 loop: CASSDNLARGEAFF.

This chain joins TRBV6-5 and TRBJ2-2; with no DNA, the TCRdb D assignment of TRBD2 cannot be verified. This CDR3 has 13 residues. Germline CDR1 and CDR2: MNHEY and SVGAGI. This CDR3 is CASSPLAAGELFF.

The rearrangement uses TRBV6-1 and TRBJ1-2. The CDR3 runs 17 residues. Germline V gene data show CDR1 as MNHNS and CDR2 as SASEGT. CDR3 sequence reads: CASSERQSQIMTRGYTF.

The chain links TRBV29-1 to TRBJ2-7; there is no DNA to check the TCRdb D call of TRBD2. The CDR3 extends over 12 amino acids. Germline values: CDR1 SQVTM, CDR2 ANQGSEA. This CDR3 reads CSVEDSPREQYF.

CDR3 amino acids: CASSQGLALDEQYF. This sequence joins TRBV4-3 and TRBJ2-7; TCRdb's D call of TRBD2 is untestable without DNA. The length of the CDR3 is 14 residues. Germline V lookup: CDR1 LGHNA, CDR2 YSLEER.

This chain uses TRBV7-9 with TRBJ2-7; the TCRdb D gene call, TRBD2, has no DNA to confirm it. The CDR3 length is 15 residues. Looked up from germline, CDR1 is SEHNR and CDR2 is FQNEAQ (reference sequence). CDR3: CASSTASASSYEQYF.

The chain couples TRBV12-3 or TRBV12-4 to TRBJ1-6; TCRdb proposes TRBD1, but this gene call is untestable without DNA. The CDR3 extends over 14 amino acids. CDR3 sequence reads: CASSFTGSNSPLHF.

The chain joins TRBV11-3 to TRBJ2-1; TCRdb's assignment of TRBD2 cannot be checked, as there is no DNA. CDR3 length: 15 residues. The germline CDR1 and CDR2 sequences are SGHNT and YENEEA. CDR3 residues: CASSSTSGRAREQFF.

This sequence joins TRBV3-1 and TRBJ1-4; TCRdb's D call of TRBD1 is untestable without DNA. The germline CDR1 and CDR2 sequences are LGHDT and YNNKEL (reference sequence). This CDR3 region has 14 residues. CDR3 protein: CASSQGGGHSKLFF.

The V gene is TRBV25-1, the J gene TRBJ2-1; the TRBD2 assignment by TCRdb is unverifiable without DNA. The V gene's germline CDR1 is MGHDK and CDR2 SYGVNS. This CDR3 has 17 residues. The CDR3 sequence: CASRGRQGLAGVHEQFF.